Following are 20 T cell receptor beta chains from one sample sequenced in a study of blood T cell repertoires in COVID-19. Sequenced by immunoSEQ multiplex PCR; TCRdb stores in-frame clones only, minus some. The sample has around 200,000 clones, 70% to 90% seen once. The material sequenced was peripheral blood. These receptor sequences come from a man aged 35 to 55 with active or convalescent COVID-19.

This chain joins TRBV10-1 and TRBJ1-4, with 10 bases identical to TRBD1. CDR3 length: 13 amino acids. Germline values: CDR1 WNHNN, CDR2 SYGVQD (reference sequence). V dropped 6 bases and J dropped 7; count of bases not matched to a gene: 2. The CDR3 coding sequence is TGCGCCAGCAGCCGGGACAGGGGTGAAAAACTGTTTTTT. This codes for CASSRDRGEKLFF.

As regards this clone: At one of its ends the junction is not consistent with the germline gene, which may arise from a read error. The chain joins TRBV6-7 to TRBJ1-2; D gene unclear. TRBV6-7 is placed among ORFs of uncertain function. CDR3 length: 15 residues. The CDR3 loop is CASGYTRTPNYGYTF. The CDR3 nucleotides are TGTGCCAGCGGTTACACAAGAACCCCTAACTATGGCTACACCTTC.

CDR3 DNA sequence: TGTGCCAGCTCACCCAAGCAGGGGGCAGTGGGTAATGCTGAAGCTTTCTTT. It is translated as CASSPKQGAVGNAEAFF. This chain uses TRBV18 with TRBJ1-1, with TRBD1 matching over 8 bases. Germline loops: CDR1 KGHSH, CDR2 LQKENI. V shed 3 bases and J 6 bases; nucleotides not matched to a gene: 15. The CDR3 totals 17 residues.

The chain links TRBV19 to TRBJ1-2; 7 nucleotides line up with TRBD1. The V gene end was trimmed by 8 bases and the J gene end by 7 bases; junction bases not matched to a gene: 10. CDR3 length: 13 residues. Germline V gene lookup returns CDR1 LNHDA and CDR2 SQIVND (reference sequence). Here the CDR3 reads CASGQPQGGGYTF. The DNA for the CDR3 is TGTGCCAGTGGACAGCCGCAGGGGGGTGGCTACACCTTC. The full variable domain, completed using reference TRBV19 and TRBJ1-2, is DGGITQSPKYLFRKEGQNVTLSCEQNLNHDAMYWYRQDPGQGLRLIYYSQIVNDFQKGDIAEGYSVSREKKESFPLTVTSAQKNPTAFYLCASGQPQGGGYTFGSGTRLTVV.

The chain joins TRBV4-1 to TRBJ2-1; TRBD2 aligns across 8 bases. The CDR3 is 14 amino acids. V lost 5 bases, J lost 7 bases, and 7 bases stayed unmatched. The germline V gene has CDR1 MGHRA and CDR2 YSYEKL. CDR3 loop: CASSDREGRNEQFF. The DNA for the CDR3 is TGCGCCAGCAGCGATCGGGAGGGGAGGAATGAGCAGTTCTTC.

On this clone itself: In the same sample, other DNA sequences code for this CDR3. The CDR3 loop is CSVVRDRATYEQYF. CDR3 nucleotides: TGCAGCGTTGTAAGGGACAGGGCGACCTACGAGCAGTACTTC. The chain recombines TRBV29-1 with TRBJ2-7; 9 bases line up with TRBD1. This CDR3 has 14 amino acids. Germline V gene data show CDR1 as SQVTM and CDR2 as ANQGSEA. V lost 4 bases, J lost 2 bases, and 6 bases stayed unmatched.

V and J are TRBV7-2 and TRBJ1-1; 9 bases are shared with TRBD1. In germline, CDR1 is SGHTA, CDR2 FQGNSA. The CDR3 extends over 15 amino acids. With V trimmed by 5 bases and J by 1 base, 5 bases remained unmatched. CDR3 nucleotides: TGTGCCAGCAGCAGCACAGGGGGCCAGAACACTGAAGCTTTCTTT. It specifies CASSSTGGQNTEAFF. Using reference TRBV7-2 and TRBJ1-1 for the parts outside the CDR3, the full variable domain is GAGVSQSPSNKVTEKGKDVELRCDPISGHTALYWYRQSLGQGLEFLIYFQGNSAPDKSGLPSDRFSAERTGGSVSTLTIQRTQQEDSAVYLCASSSTGGQNTEAFFGQGTRLTVV.

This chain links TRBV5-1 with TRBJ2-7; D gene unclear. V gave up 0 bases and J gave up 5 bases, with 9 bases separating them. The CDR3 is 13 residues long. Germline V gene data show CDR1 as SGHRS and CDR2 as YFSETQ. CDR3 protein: CASSLESIHEQYF. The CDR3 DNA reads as TGCGCCAGCAGCTTGGAGTCTATCCACGAGCAGTACTTC.

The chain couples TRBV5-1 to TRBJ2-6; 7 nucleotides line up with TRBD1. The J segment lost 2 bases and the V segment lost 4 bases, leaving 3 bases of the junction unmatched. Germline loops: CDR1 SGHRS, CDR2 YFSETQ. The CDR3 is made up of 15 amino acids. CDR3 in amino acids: CASSPQGAGANVLTF. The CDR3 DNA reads TGCGCCAGCAGCCCTCAGGGGGCTGGGGCCAACGTCCTGACTTTC.

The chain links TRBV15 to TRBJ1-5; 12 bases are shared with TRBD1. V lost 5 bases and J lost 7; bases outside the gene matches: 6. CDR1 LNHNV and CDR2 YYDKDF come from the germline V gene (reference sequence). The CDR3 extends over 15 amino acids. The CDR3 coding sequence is TGTGCCACCAGCTCCGGGACAGGGGGCAGCCAGCCCCAGCATTTT. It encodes CATSSGTGGSQPQHF.

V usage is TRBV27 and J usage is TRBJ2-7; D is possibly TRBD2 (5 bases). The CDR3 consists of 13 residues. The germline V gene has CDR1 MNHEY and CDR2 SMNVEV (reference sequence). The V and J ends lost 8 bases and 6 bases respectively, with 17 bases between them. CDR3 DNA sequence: TGTGCCAGCCCCCCTGACGGAGAGGGCGAGCAGTACTTC. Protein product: CASPPDGEGEQYF.

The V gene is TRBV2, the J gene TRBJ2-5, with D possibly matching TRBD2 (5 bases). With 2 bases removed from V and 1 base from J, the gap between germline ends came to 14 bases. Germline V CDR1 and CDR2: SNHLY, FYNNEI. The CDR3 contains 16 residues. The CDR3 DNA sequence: TGTGCCAGCAGTGAAATGGCAGGAGGCACCCAAGAGACCCAGTACTTC. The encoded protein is CASSEMAGGTQETQYF.

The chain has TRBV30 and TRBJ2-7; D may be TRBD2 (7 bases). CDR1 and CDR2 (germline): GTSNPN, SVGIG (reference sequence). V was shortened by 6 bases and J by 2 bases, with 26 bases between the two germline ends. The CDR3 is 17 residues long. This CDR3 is CACLTPPVWGGPYEQYF. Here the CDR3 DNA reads TGTGCCTGCCTTACCCCACCCGTTTGGGGGGGCCCCTACGAGCAGTACTTC.

The CDR3 sequence: CASSSIQGFQAFF. CDR3 in DNA: TGTGCCAGCAGCAGCATTCAGGGGTTTCAAGCTTTCTTT. V and J are TRBV7-2 and TRBJ1-1; maybe TRBD1 (6 bases). Trimming took 5 bases from V and 9 from J, leaving 16 bases between them. This CDR3 contains 13 residues. Germline V lookup: CDR1 SGHTA, CDR2 FQGNSA.

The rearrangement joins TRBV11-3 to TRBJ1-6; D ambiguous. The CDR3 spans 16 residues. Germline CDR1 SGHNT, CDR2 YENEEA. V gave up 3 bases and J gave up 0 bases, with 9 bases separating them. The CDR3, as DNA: TGTGCCAGCAGCTTGGGCCTAAGCTCCTATAATTCACCCCTCCACTTT. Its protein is CASSLGLSSYNSPLHF.

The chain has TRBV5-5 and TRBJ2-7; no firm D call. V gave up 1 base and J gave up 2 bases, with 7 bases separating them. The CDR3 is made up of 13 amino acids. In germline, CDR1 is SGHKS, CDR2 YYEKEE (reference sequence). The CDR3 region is CASSLRSPYEQYF. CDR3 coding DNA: TGTGCCAGCAGCTTGAGAAGCCCCTACGAGCAGTACTTC. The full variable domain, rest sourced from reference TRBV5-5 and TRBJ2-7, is DAGVTQSPTHLIKTRGQQVTLRCSPISGHKSVSWYQQVLGQGPQFIFQYYEKEERGRGNFPDRFSARQFPNYSSELNVNALLLGDSALYLCASSLRSPYEQYFGPGTRLTVT.

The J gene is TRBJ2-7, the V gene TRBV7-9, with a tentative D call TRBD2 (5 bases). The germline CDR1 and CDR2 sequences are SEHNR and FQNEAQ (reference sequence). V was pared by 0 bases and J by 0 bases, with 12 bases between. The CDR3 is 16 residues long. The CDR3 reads CASSLAARGSSYEQYF. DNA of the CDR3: TGTGCCAGCAGCTTAGCGGCCCGGGGAAGCTCCTACGAGCAGTACTTC.

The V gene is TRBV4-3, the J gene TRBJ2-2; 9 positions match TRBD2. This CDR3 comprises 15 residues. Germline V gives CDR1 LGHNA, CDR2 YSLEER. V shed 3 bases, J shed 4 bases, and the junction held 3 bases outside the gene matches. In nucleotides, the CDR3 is TGCGCCAGCAGCCACACAGCGGGGGGCACCGGGGAGCTGTTTTTT. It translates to CASSHTAGGTGELFF.

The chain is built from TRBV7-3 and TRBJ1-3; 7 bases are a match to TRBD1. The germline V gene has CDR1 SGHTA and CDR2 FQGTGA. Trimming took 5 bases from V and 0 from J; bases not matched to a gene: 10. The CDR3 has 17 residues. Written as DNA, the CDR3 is TGTGCCAGCAGCCCTAACCCGGGACAGTCCTCTGGAAACACCATATATTTT. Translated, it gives CASSPNPGQSSGNTIYF.

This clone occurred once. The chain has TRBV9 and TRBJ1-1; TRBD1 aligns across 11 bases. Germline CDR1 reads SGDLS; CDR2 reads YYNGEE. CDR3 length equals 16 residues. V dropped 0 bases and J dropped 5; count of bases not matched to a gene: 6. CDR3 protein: CASSVGQGQGATEAFF. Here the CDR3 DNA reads TGTGCCAGCAGCGTAGGTCAAGGACAGGGGGCAACTGAAGCTTTCTTT.